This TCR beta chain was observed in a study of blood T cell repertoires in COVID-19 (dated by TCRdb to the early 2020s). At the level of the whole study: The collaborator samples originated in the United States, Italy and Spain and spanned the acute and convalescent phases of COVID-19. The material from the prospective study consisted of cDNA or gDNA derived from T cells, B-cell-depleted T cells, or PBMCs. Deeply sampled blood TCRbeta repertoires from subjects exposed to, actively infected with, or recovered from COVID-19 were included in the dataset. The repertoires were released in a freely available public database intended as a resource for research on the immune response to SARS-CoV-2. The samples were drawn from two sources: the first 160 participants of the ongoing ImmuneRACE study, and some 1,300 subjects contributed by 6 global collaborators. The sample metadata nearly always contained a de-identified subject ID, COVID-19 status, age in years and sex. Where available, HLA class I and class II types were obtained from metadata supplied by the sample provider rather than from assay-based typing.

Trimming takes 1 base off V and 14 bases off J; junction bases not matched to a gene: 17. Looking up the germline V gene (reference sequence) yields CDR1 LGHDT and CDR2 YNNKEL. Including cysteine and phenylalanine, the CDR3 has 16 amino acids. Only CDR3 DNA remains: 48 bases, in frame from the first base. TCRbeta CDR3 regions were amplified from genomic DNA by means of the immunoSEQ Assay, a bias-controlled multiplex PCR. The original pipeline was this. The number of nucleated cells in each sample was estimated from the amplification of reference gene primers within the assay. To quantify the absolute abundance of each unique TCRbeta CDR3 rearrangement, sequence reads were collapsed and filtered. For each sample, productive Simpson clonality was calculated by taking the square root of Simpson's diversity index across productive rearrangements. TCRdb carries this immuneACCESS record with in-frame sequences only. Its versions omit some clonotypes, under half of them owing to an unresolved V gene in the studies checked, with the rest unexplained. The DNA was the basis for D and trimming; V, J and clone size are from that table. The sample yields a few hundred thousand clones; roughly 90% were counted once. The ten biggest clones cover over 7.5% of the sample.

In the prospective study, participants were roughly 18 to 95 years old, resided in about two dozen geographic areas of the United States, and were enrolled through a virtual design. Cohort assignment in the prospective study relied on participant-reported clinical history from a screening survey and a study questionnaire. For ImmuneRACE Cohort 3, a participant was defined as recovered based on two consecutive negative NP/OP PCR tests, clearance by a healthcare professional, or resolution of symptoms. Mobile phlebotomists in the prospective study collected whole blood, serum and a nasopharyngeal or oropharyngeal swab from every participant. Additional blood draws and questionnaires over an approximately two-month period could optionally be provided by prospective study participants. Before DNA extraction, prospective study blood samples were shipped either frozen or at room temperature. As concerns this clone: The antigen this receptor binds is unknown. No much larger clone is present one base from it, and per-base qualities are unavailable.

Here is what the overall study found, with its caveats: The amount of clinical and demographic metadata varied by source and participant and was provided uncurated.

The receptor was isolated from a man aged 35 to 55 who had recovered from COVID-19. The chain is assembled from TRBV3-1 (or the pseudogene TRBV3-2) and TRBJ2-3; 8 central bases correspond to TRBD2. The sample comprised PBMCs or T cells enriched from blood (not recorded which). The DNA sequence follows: TGTGCCAGCAGCCAAGGGTTCGGCGGGGGGCCCGTTCGTTGGTATTTT. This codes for CASSQGFGGGPVRWYF.